The 13 T cell receptor beta chains presented below share a single source sample, sequenced in a study of OX40 agonist ivuxolimab in advanced cancers. The data were produced by immunoSEQ multiplex PCR, yet TCRdb's version contains in-frame clones alone and is incomplete. Among 77,000 or so clones listed, around nine tenths were seen once. The material was CD4+ or CD8+ T cells sorted from blood, obtained in a trial of the OX40 agonist ivuxolimab. These receptors were taken from an adult with an advanced solid tumor such as melanoma, head and neck, liver or kidney cancer.

The gene calls are TRBV18 and TRBJ1-1; D might be TRBD1 (5 bases). The CDR3 totals 13 residues. Deletions cut 0 bases from V and 8 bases from J, with 10 bases between. CDR1 and CDR2 (germline): KGHSH, LQKENI. The CDR3 region has the DNA TGTGCCAGCTCACCACCATCCAGGGAAGAAGCTTTCTTT. This encodes CASSPPSREEAFF.

V is TRBV19 and J is TRBJ2-1; 10 bases match TRBD2. The V gene's germline CDR1 is LNHDA and CDR2 SQIVND (reference sequence). V was clipped by 10 bases and J by 12 bases; unmatched bases: 21. This CDR3 spans 16 amino acids. CDR3 nucleotide sequence: TGTGCCACTAACCAAGGGAGCGGGGGGGCCGAGGGCGGGCAGTTCTTC. Translated, it gives CATNQGSGGAEGGQFF.

The chain joins TRBV5-4 to TRBJ1-3; no definite D call. The length of the CDR3 is 15 residues. Deletions cut 0 bases from V and 0 bases from J, with 7 bases between. Germline CDR1 reads SGHNT; CDR2 reads YYREEE (reference sequence). CDR3 amino acids: CASSLDWDSGNTIYF. CDR3 nucleotides: TGTGCCAGCAGCTTGGATTGGGACTCTGGAAACACCATATATTTT. The full variable domain, with the rest looked up from reference TRBV5-4 and TRBJ1-3, is ETGVTQSPTHLIKTRGQQVTLRCSSQSGHNTVSWYQQALGQGPQFIFQYYREEENGRGNFPPRFSGLQFPNYSSELNVNALELDDSALYLCASSLDWDSGNTIYFGEGSWLTVV.

This clone was detected once. The V and J genes are TRBV10-2 and TRBJ1-2; a possible D gene is TRBD1 (6 bases). From germline, CDR1 is WSHSY and CDR2 SAAADI. This CDR3 comprises 11 residues. V shed 9 bases and J shed 10 bases, with 15 bases lying between them. This chain's CDR3 is CASRGGADYTF. The CDR3 DNA follows: TGCGCCAGTAGGGGGGGCGCTGACTACACCTTC.

The chain combines TRBV15 with TRBJ2-1, with 7 bases identical to TRBD2. J was trimmed by 1 base and V by 1 base; bases with no gene match: 4. The germline V gene has CDR1 LNHNV and CDR2 YYDKDF (reference sequence). The CDR3 covers 16 residues. CDR3 region: CATSRGWGGSYNEQFF. The CDR3 DNA reads as TGTGCCACCAGCAGAGGGTGGGGGGGATCCTACAATGAGCAGTTCTTC.

The chain employs TRBV4-2 and TRBJ2-1; tentatively, D is TRBD1 or TRBD2 (5 bases each). The V end lost 0 bases, the J end lost 0 bases, and 18 bases lay between the germline ends. CDR1 and CDR2 from the germline V gene are LGHNA and YNFKEQ. The CDR3 is made up of 19 amino acids. For the CDR3, the DNA is TGTGCCAGCAGCCAAGATTTGGCCGGGGACCCCCGCTCCTACAATGAGCAGTTCTTC. Its translation is CASSQDLAGDPRSYNEQFF.

The chain has TRBV6-6 and TRBJ1-5; D gene unclear. The germline CDR1 and CDR2 sequences are MNHNY and SVGAGI (reference sequence). Trimming left V 2 bases short and J 1 base short, with 9 bases between. The CDR3 runs 15 residues. The CDR3 DNA reads TGTGCCAGCAGTTACGGCGGGGAAAGCAATCAGCCCCAGCATTTT. Translated, it gives CASSYGGESNQPQHF.

This sequence joins TRBV27 and TRBJ2-5; D ambiguous. This CDR3 spans 20 amino acids. Germline V gene data show CDR1 as MNHEY and CDR2 as SMNVEV (reference sequence). V was pared by 0 bases and J by 0 bases, with 23 bases between. The CDR3 sequence is CASSLSMRTAGEAYQETQYF. CDR3 coding DNA: TGTGCCAGCAGTTTATCGATGCGGACCGCCGGCGAGGCATACCAAGAGACCCAGTACTTC.

The rearrangement links TRBV13 to TRBJ1-4, with D perhaps matching TRBD1 (6 bases). With 5 bases removed from V and 2 bases from J, the gap between germline ends came to 12 bases. CDR3 length equals 15 residues. CDR1 PRHDT and CDR2 FYEKMQ come from the germline V gene (reference sequence). CDR3: CASSAYRATNEKLFF. CDR3 in DNA: TGTGCCAGCAGCGCCTACAGGGCTACTAATGAAAAACTGTTTTTT.

This chain uses TRBV5-4 with TRBJ2-7; TRBD1 might be the D (5 bases). The CDR3 covers 14 residues. V was shortened by 0 bases and J by 4 bases, with 11 bases between the two germline ends. Germline V lookup: CDR1 SGHNT, CDR2 YYREEE (reference sequence). The CDR3 DNA follows: TGTGCCAGCAGCTTGGAGTCAGGGCCGTACGAGCAGTACTTC. It is translated as CASSLESGPYEQYF. Based on the CDR3 plus reference TRBV5-4 and TRBJ2-7, the full variable domain is ETGVTQSPTHLIKTRGQQVTLRCSSQSGHNTVSWYQQALGQGPQFIFQYYREEENGRGNFPPRFSGLQFPNYSSELNVNALELDDSALYLCASSLESGPYEQYFGPGTRLTVT.

A single count supports this clone. This chain joins TRBV6-1 and TRBJ1-3; D not resolved. Germline loops: CDR1 MNHNS, CDR2 SASEGT. The ends were cut back, 1 base at V and 0 bases at J, with 13 bases in the middle. The CDR3 has 17 amino acids. CDR3 protein: CASSEVAGEGSGNTIYF. The CDR3 coding sequence is TGTGCCAGCAGTGAAGTGGCGGGAGAGGGCTCTGGAAACACCATATATTTT.

This chain joins TRBV29-1 and TRBJ1-1; D perhaps matches TRBD1 (6 bases). The germline gives CDR1 SQVTM, CDR2 ANQGSEA. The CDR3 spans 14 residues. V lost 7 bases and J lost 1, with 16 bases in between. CDR3 protein: CSAKEGGPNTEAFF. Here the CDR3 DNA reads TGCAGCGCTAAGGAGGGGGGGCCGAACACTGAAGCTTTCTTT. Full variable domain (remainder filled in from reference TRBV29-1 and TRBJ1-1): SAVISQKPSRDICQRGTSLTIQCQVDSQVTMMFWYRQQPGQSLTLIATANQGSEATYESGFVIDKFPISRPNLTFSTLTVSNMSPEDSSIYLCSAKEGGPNTEAFFGQGTRLTVV.

J is TRBJ2-3 and V is TRBV5-1, with D unclear. The germline V and J ends were trimmed by 1 base and 6 bases, with 9 bases remaining between them. The germline V gene encodes CDR1 SGHRS and CDR2 YFSETQ. This CDR3 contains 13 residues. Here the CDR3 reads CASSLMGVDTQYF. The CDR3 coding sequence is TGCGCCAGCAGCTTGATGGGCGTGGATACGCAGTATTTT.